This passage covers 17 T cell receptor beta chains from one sample sequenced in a study of blood T cell repertoires in COVID-19 (dated by TCRdb to 2018 to 2020). The library was made by the immunoSEQ multiplex PCR assay. TCRdb limited this immuneACCESS table to in-frame rearrangements with V and J called. A share of clones is missing; checked studies link under half to unresolved V genes, and the rest is unexplained. Counted in this sample were 120,000 or so clones; under 90% of them appeared once. The top ten hold roughly 3.9% of the sample. The specimen sequenced was peripheral blood. The receptors derive from a man in his sixties with acute or convalescent COVID-19.

This clone was seen only once. This rearrangement joins TRBV6-5 to TRBJ1-6; possible D gene TRBD1, 6 bases. The CDR3 contains 15 residues. Germline values: CDR1 MNHEY, CDR2 SVGAGI. Trimming stripped 7 bases from V and 7 bases from J, with 17 bases between. CDR3 region: CASNPSQGPNSPLHF. The CDR3 DNA reads as TGTGCCAGCAACCCTTCTCAGGGGCCGAATTCACCCCTCCACTTT.

The chain carries TRBV6-1 and TRBJ2-5; 8 bases match TRBD1. Unmatched junction bases numbered 0, after V lost 1 base and J lost 2 bases. CDR1 MNHNS and CDR2 SASEGT come from the germline V gene. The CDR3 is 14 amino acids. CDR3 sequence: CASSEDRGQETQYF. DNA for the CDR3: TGTGCCAGCAGTGAAGACAGGGGGCAAGAGACCCAGTACTTC.

The CDR3 DNA sequence: TGTGCCAGTCGTCCTCGACTAAGCTCCTACAATGAGCAGTTCTTC. Its protein is CASRPRLSSYNEQFF. The chain uses TRBV19 and TRBJ2-1, with a tentative D call TRBD2 (5 bases). In germline, CDR1 is LNHDA, CDR2 SQIVND (reference sequence). The CDR3 is 15 amino acids. V lost 8 bases, J lost 0 bases, and 14 bases lay in between.

This chain connects TRBV19 to TRBJ2-2, with D maybe TRBD2 (5 bases). V dropped 8 bases and J dropped 4 bases, with 17 bases sitting between them. CDR1 and CDR2 (germline): LNHDA, SQIVND (reference sequence). The CDR3 contains 15 residues. The CDR3 sequence: CASAALRVITGELFF. CDR3 bases: TGTGCCAGTGCGGCGTTGAGGGTCATCACCGGGGAGCTGTTTTTT. Full variable domain (remainder filled in from reference TRBV19 and TRBJ2-2): DGGITQSPKYLFRKEGQNVTLSCEQNLNHDAMYWYRQDPGQGLRLIYYSQIVNDFQKGDIAEGYSVSREKKESFPLTVTSAQKNPTAFYLCASAALRVITGELFFGEGSRLTVL.

The rearrangement joins TRBV10-3 to TRBJ2-1; 11 bases agree with TRBD2. Trimming at V came to 6 bases and at J to 6 bases, leaving 7 bases not matched to a gene. Per the germline V gene, CDR1 is ENHRY and CDR2 is SYGVKD. This CDR3 has 15 amino acids. CDR3: CAISGTSGGSNEQFF. CDR3 nucleotide sequence: TGTGCCATCAGCGGGACTAGCGGAGGCAGCAATGAGCAGTTCTTC.

The chain is built from TRBV6-5 and TRBJ1-2; D gene ambiguous. This CDR3 region has 15 residues. The germline gives CDR1 MNHEY, CDR2 SVGAGI. V was cut by 6 bases and J by 5 bases, with 19 bases left in between. The CDR3 loop is CASSSGSAQDYGYTF. DNA for the CDR3: TGTGCCAGCAGCTCAGGCTCGGCCCAAGATTATGGCTACACCTTC.

This clone was detected only once. CDR3 sequence reads: CASDRDTEAFF. CDR3 bases: TGTGCCAGCGACCGGGACACTGAAGCTTTCTTT. The chain is built from TRBV2 and TRBJ1-1; no firm D call. CDR1 is SNHLY and CDR2 is FYNNEI in the germline V gene. V gave up 8 bases and J gave up 3 bases, with 7 bases separating them. The CDR3 is 11 residues long.

The chain links TRBV6-5 to TRBJ1-3; D gene ambiguous. The V and J ends lost 6 bases and 3 bases respectively, with 12 bases between them. The CDR3 is made up of 14 amino acids. Germline V gene data show CDR1 as MNHEY and CDR2 as SVGAGI. CDR3 coding DNA: TGTGCCAGCAGGGAGCGGAACTTTGGAAACACCATATATTTT. Translated, it gives CASRERNFGNTIYF.

This rearrangement joins TRBV28 to TRBJ1-4, with 7 bases lining up with TRBD1. Germline V gives CDR1 MDHEN, CDR2 SYDVKM. The CDR3 runs to 13 residues. V lost 10 bases to trimming and J lost 5 bases; unmatched junction nucleotides: 7. CDR3 sequence (DNA): TGTGCCACTTCGACAGGGCTAAATGAAAAACTGTTTTTT. Translating gives CATSTGLNEKLFF.

As regards this clone: An end of the junction does not agree with germline; a read error may underlie this. This chain joins TRBV11-2 and TRBJ2-7, with 9 positions matching TRBD2. The germline gives CDR1 SGHAT, CDR2 FQNNGV. The CDR3 covers 13 residues. The CDR3 is CASSLDCLAGRHF. The CDR3 region has the DNA TGTGCCAGCAGCTTAGATTGCCTAGCGGGACGGCACTTC. Looking up the rest from reference TRBV11-2 and TRBJ2-7 gives the full variable domain: EAGVAQSPRYKIIEKRQSVAFWCNPISGHATLYWYQQILGQGPKLLIQFQNNGVVDDSQLPKDRFSAERLKGVDSTLKIQPAKLEDSAVYLCASSLDCLAGRHFGPGTRLTVT.

The chain is built from TRBV12-5 and TRBJ2-3; D remains unclear. CDR1 is LGHNT, CDR2 FRNRAP, per germline. V lost 1 base and J 5 bases, leaving 10 bases between the germline ends. This CDR3 is 14 amino acids long. In DNA, the CDR3 is TGTGCTAGTGGTTTGGCCTCTTCCTTAGATACGCAGTATTTT. Amino acid sequence: CASGLASSLDTQYF.

This clone was recorded only once. The chain has TRBV19 and TRBJ2-4, with 8 bases lining up with TRBD1. Germline loops: CDR1 LNHDA, CDR2 SQIVND (reference sequence). V lost 6 bases to trimming and J lost 2 bases; unmatched junction nucleotides: 18. CDR3 length: 19 residues. The CDR3 region is CASSLGTGPFVDSKNIQYF. CDR3 nucleotides: TGTGCCAGTAGCCTAGGGACAGGCCCTTTCGTTGATTCCAAAAACATTCAGTACTTC.

The rearrangement uses TRBV5-6 and TRBJ2-3, with a possible D match to TRBD2 (5 bases). V was pared by 4 bases and J by 3 bases, with 15 bases between. In germline, CDR1 is SGHDT, CDR2 YYEEEE. This CDR3 comprises 15 residues. Here the CDR3 reads CASSASSGRTDTQYF. In DNA form, the CDR3 reads TGTGCCAGCAGCGCGTCGTCGGGAAGGACAGATACGCAGTATTTT. The full variable domain, with the rest looked up from reference TRBV5-6 and TRBJ2-3, is DAGVTQSPTHLIKTRGQQVTLRCSPKSGHDTVSWYQQALGQGPQFIFQYYEEEERQRGNFPDRFSGHQFPNYSSELNVNALLLGDSALYLCASSASSGRTDTQYFGPGTRLTVL.

CDR3 sequence: CASSRQGRQPQHF. The DNA for the CDR3 is TGTGCCAGCAGTCGACAGGGAAGGCAGCCCCAGCATTTT. The chain joins TRBV6-2 or TRBV6-3 to TRBJ1-5; 7 bases match TRBD1. V was pared by 5 bases and J by 7 bases, with 5 bases of the junction left unmatched. The germline CDR1 and CDR2 sequences are MNHEY and SVGEGT. This CDR3 has 13 residues.

The gene calls are TRBV28 and TRBJ1-6, with 9 bases identical to TRBD1. CDR3 length equals 17 residues. V lost 5 bases to trimming and J lost 10 bases; unmatched junction nucleotides: 15. Germline values: CDR1 MDHEN, CDR2 SYDVKM. CDR3 in DNA: TGTGCCAGCAGTCCTTCTGGGACAGGGAATTGGCGGTCACCCCTCCACTTT. It encodes CASSPSGTGNWRSPLHF.

V is TRBV28 and J is TRBJ1-1; D perhaps matches TRBD1 (5 bases). The V gene's germline CDR1 is MDHEN and CDR2 SYDVKM. This CDR3 is built from 14 residues. Trimming cost V 6 bases and J 4 bases, with 15 bases left between them. The CDR3 protein is CASRKMGLFTEAFF. CDR3 DNA sequence: TGTGCCAGCAGAAAAATGGGACTTTTCACTGAAGCTTTCTTT.

V usage is TRBV7-2 and J usage is TRBJ1-2, with 12 bases that match TRBD1. Germline trimming cut 1 base from V and 7 bases from J; bases unmatched to any gene: 4. The germline gives CDR1 SGHTA, CDR2 FQGNSA. The CDR3 extends over 15 amino acids. The CDR3 spells CASSLVGTGGTGYTF. CDR3 in DNA: TGTGCCAGCAGCTTAGTGGGGACAGGGGGCACTGGCTACACCTTC.